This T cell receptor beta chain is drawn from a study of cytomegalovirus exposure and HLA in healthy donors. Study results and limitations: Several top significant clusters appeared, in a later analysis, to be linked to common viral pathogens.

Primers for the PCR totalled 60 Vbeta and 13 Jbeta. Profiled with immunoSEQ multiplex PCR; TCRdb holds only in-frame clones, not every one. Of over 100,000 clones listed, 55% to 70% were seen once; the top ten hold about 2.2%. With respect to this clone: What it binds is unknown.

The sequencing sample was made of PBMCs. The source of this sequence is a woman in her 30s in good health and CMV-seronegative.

CDR3 in DNA: TGTGCCAGCAGTGAAGCGCGACAGGGGAGAAACACCATATATTTT. As protein: CASSEARQGRNTIYF. J is TRBJ1-3 and V is TRBV6-1, with TRBD1 identical over 8 bases. V shed 0 bases, J shed 5 bases, and the junction held 3 bases outside the gene matches. The CDR3 totals 15 residues. Germline CDR1 MNHNS, CDR2 SASEGT.